This is a list of T cell receptor beta chains from one sample in a study of metastatic and nonmetastatic thyroid tumors. With MiXCR, TCRdb reprocessed the PCR reads. The data show fewer than 18,000 clones, roughly a quarter seen once. The material sequenced was tumor tissue. These receptors all come from a female donor with papillary thyroid cancer or a benign thyroid nodule (not recorded which). Some clones in this sample may be carry-over from other donors' samples. CDR3s include the opening cysteine and the closing phenylalanine or tryptophan. Each record gives: CDR3 protein, CDR3 DNA, D gene, clone size, J gene, V gene. D genes are given only for firm matches. Size values are once, few and many counts, or a class for expanded clones, and some rows have none.

CDR3: CASSEEGTANTEAFF; DNA: TGTGCCAGCAGTGAAGAGGGGACAGCAAACACTGAAGCTTTCTTT; D: TRBD1; size: few; J: TRBJ1-1; V: TRBV6-1
CDR3: CASSVGSSGAYNEQFF; DNA: TGTGCCAGCAGCGTAGGATCTAGCGGGGCCTACAATGAGCAGTTCTTC; D: TRBD2; size: many; J: TRBJ2-1; V: TRBV9
CDR3: CASSLGQGARYTF; DNA: TGTGCCAGCAGCTTGGGACAGGGGGCTCGCTACACCTTC; D: TRBD1; size: many; J: TRBJ1-2; V: TRBV5-6
CDR3: CASRGDSSGNTIYF; DNA: TGTGCCAGCAGGGGGGACAGCTCTGGAAACACCATATATTTT; D: TRBD1; size: once; J: TRBJ1-3; V: TRBV3-1
CDR3: CASSLGTGGRKDTQYF; DNA: TGTGCCAGCAGCCTCGGGACGGGAGGGCGGAAAGATACGCAGTATTTT; D: TRBD2; size: many; J: TRBJ2-3; V: TRBV7-3
CDR3: CASSSRPDGYEQYF; DNA: TGTGCCAGCAGTTCTCGCCCGGACGGCTACGAGCAGTACTTC; D: .; size: medium-sized; J: TRBJ2-7; V: TRBV6-2/TRBV6-3
CDR3: CASSLAGPGTGRFF; DNA: TGTGCCAGCAGCTTAGCGGGGCCCGGGACAGGGCGGTTCTTC; D: TRBD1; size: .; J: TRBJ2-1; V: TRBV7-8
CDR3: CATKRDGGTNIQYF; DNA: TGTGCCACCAAAAGGGACGGTGGGACAAACATTCAGTACTTC; D: .; size: many; J: TRBJ2-4; V: TRBV6-1
CDR3: CASSSSRNRPYTQYF; DNA: TGTGCCAGCAGTTCCTCGAGGAATAGACCATATACGCAGTATTTT; D: .; size: few; J: TRBJ2-3; V: TRBV6-6
CDR3: CASSQDGSDNSPLHF; DNA: TGTGCCAGCAGCCAAGATGGATCCGATAATTCACCCCTCCACTTT; D: .; size: many; J: TRBJ1-6; V: TRBV3-1
CDR3: CASSYGQGRGNTEAFF; DNA: TGTGCCAGCAGCTACGGGCAGGGCCGGGGGAACACTGAAGCTTTCTTT; D: .; size: many; J: TRBJ1-1; V: TRBV11-3
CDR3: CASILGGLTSYNEQFF; DNA: TGTGCCAGCATCCTGGGGGGGCTAACCTCCTACAATGAGCAGTTCTTC; D: .; size: few; J: TRBJ2-1; V: TRBV6-4
CDR3: CASSLAWTGDGTDTQYF; DNA: TGCGCCAGCAGCTTGGCTTGGACAGGGGACGGCACAGATACGCAGTATTTT; D: TRBD1; size: once; J: TRBJ2-3; V: TRBV5-1
CDR3: CASSAPASEAKEPYEQYF; DNA: TGTGCCAGCAGCGCCCCAGCTTCGGAGGCCAAAGAACCCTACGAGCAGTACTTC; D: .; size: .; J: TRBJ2-7; V: TRBV9
CDR3: CASSQALLAGKNNEQFF; DNA: TGTGCCAGCAGCCAGGCCCTATTAGCGGGCAAGAACAATGAGCAGTTCTTC; D: TRBD2; size: medium-sized; J: TRBJ2-1; V: TRBV14
CDR3: CASSLGNRGQETQYF; DNA: TGCGCCAGCAGCTTGGGTAACCGAGGGCAAGAGACCCAGTACTTC; D: .; size: .; J: TRBJ2-5; V: TRBV5-1
CDR3: CASSPGLAVADTQYF; DNA: TGTGCCAGCAGCCCGGGACTGGCGGTAGCAGATACGCAGTATTTT; D: .; size: few; J: TRBJ2-3; V: TRBV7-3
CDR3: CASRRPGQSRDTQYF; DNA: TGTGCCAGCAGGAGACCGGGACAGTCCAGAGATACGCAGTATTTT; D: TRBD1; size: few; J: TRBJ2-3; V: TRBV28
CDR3: CASSPQDRGLFGELFF; DNA: TGTGCCAGCAGCCCGCAGGACAGGGGGCTGTTCGGGGAGCTGTTTTTT; D: TRBD1; size: .; J: TRBJ2-2; V: TRBV6-1
CDR3: CASSQDFAGAFYEQYF; DNA: TGTGCCAGCAGCCAAGATTTTGCGGGAGCCTTCTACGAGCAGTACTTC; D: TRBD2; size: many; J: TRBJ2-7; V: TRBV14
CDR3: CASCSGRHVSTDTQYF; DNA: TGTGCCAGCTGTAGCGGGAGGCATGTGAGCACAGATACGCAGTATTTT; D: TRBD2; size: .; J: TRBJ2-3; V: TRBV6-1
CDR3: CASRMANTEAFF; DNA: TGTGCCAGCAGGATGGCGAACACTGAAGCTTTCTTT; D: .; size: medium-sized; J: TRBJ1-1; V: TRBV6-1
CDR3: CASSLNLQGWGETQYF; DNA: TGTGCCAGCAGCCTCAATCTACAGGGGTGGGGAGAGACCCAGTACTTC; D: TRBD1; size: many; J: TRBJ2-5; V: TRBV14
CDR3: CASSKIPFGGYTF; DNA: TGTGCCAGCAGTAAGATCCCATTCGGGGGCTACACCTTC; D: .; size: few; J: TRBJ1-2; V: TRBV6-1
CDR3: CASRRQGAGTDTQYF; DNA: TGTGCCAGCAGGCGACAGGGGGCCGGCACAGATACGCAGTATTTT; D: TRBD1; size: many; J: TRBJ2-3; V: TRBV6-2/TRBV6-3
CDR3: CASSQGRLAEVYEQYF; DNA: TGTGCCAGCAGCCAAGGAAGGCTAGCGGAAGTCTACGAGCAGTACTTC; D: TRBD2; size: many; J: TRBJ2-7; V: TRBV3-1
CDR3: CASSVTSGMDGQFF; DNA: TGTGCCAGCAGTGTGACTAGCGGGATGGATGGGCAGTTCTTC; D: TRBD2; size: .; J: TRBJ2-1; V: TRBV6-1
CDR3: CSARDLSYEQYF; DNA: TGCAGTGCTAGAGATCTCAGTTACGAGCAGTACTTC; D: .; size: medium-sized; J: TRBJ2-7; V: TRBV20-1
CDR3: CASSQGADLSTDTQYF; DNA: TGTGCCAGCAGCCAAGGAGCGGATCTTAGCACAGATACGCAGTATTTT; D: .; size: .; J: TRBJ2-3; V: TRBV4-2
CDR3: CASSQTDRSSNQPQHF; DNA: TGCGCCAGCAGCCAAACGGACAGGAGCAGCAATCAGCCCCAGCATTTT; D: TRBD1; size: many; J: TRBJ1-5; V: TRBV4-1
CDR3: CASSLGGASSGNTIYF; DNA: TGTGCCAGCAGCTTGGGTGGGGCGAGCTCTGGAAACACCATATATTTT; D: .; size: many; J: TRBJ1-3; V: TRBV5-4
CDR3: CASSPGTNEKLFF; DNA: TGCGCCAGCAGCCCCGGGACAAACGAAAAACTGTTTTTT; D: .; size: medium-sized; J: TRBJ1-4; V: TRBV5-1
CDR3: CASSSLGQTDTQYF; DNA: TGTGCCAGCAGTTCCTTGGGACAGACAGATACGCAGTATTTT; D: TRBD1; size: many; J: TRBJ2-3; V: TRBV28
CDR3: CATSREGARGYTF; DNA: TGTGCCACCAGCAGAGAGGGGGCCAGGGGCTACACCTTC; D: .; size: many; J: TRBJ1-2; V: TRBV15
CDR3: CASSLEGLRQLKSAFF; DNA: TGTGCCAGCAGTTTAGAGGGGCTAAGACAGTTGAAATCAGCTTTCTTT; D: .; size: medium-sized; J: TRBJ1-1; V: TRBV28
CDR3: CASSLSLAGGNEQFF; DNA: TGTGCCAGCAGCTTATCACTAGCGGGAGGTAATGAGCAGTTCTTC; D: TRBD2; size: .; J: TRBJ2-1; V: TRBV7-2
CDR3: CASILVLLAGELFF; DNA: TGTGCCAGCATCTTAGTCCTCCTCGCCGGGGAGCTGTTCTTT; D: .; size: .; J: TRBJ2-2; V: TRBV7-8
CDR3: CASSLSPDGSNTGELFF; DNA: TGTGCCAGCAGCTTATCCCCTGACGGCTCGAACACCGGGGAGCTGTTTTTT; D: .; size: many; J: TRBJ2-2; V: TRBV11-3
CDR3: CASILATQGVAGLYF; DNA: TGTGCCAGCATCTTAGCCACCCAGGGGGTAGCAGGTCTTTATTTT; D: TRBD1; size: .; J: TRBJ2-3; V: TRBV9
CDR3: CASSPSRGVEQYF; DNA: TGTGCCAGCAGCCCTTCTCGAGGGGTCGAGCAGTACTTC; D: .; size: medium-sized; J: TRBJ2-7; V: TRBV9
CDR3: CASSLAGRGYEQYF; DNA: TGTGCCAGCAGCTTAGCGGGACGGGGCTACGAGCAGTACTTC; D: .; size: medium-sized; J: TRBJ2-7; V: TRBV7-2
CDR3: CASSLDTTYEQYF; DNA: TGCGCCAGCAGCTTGGACACAACCTACGAGCAGTACTTC; D: .; size: .; J: TRBJ2-7; V: TRBV5-5
CDR3: CAWSIPGTVLGSNQPQHF; DNA: TGTGCCTGGAGTATTCCCGGGACAGTTTTGGGGAGCAATCAGCCCCAGCATTTT; D: TRBD1; size: .; J: TRBJ1-5; V: TRBV30
CDR3: CARPTGNAYEQYF; DNA: TGTGCCAGGCCAACAGGCAACGCCTACGAGCAGTACTTC; D: .; size: .; J: TRBJ2-7; V: TRBV19
CDR3: CAWRTSGTYEQYF; DNA: TGTGCCTGGAGGACTAGCGGCACCTACGAGCAGTACTTC; D: TRBD2; size: .; J: TRBJ2-7; V: TRBV30
CDR3: CASSLSGRVQNIQYF; DNA: TGTGCCAGCAGTTTATCGGGCAGGGTCCAAAACATTCAGTACTTC; D: .; size: many; J: TRBJ2-4; V: TRBV27
CDR3: CASRPRSSGNTIYF; DNA: TGTGCCAGCAGACCCCGTTCCTCTGGAAACACCATATATTTT; D: .; size: .; J: TRBJ1-3; V: TRBV6-1
CDR3: CSARDRASGRWDEQYF; DNA: TGCAGTGCTAGAGATAGGGCTAGCGGGAGATGGGACGAGCAGTACTTC; D: TRBD2; size: .; J: TRBJ2-7; V: TRBV20-1
CDR3: CAWRVLAGGYNEQFF; DNA: TGTGCCTGGAGAGTACTAGCGGGAGGGTACAATGAGCAGTTCTTC; D: TRBD2; size: .; J: TRBJ2-1; V: TRBV30
CDR3: CASKTGSAPNEKLFF; DNA: TGCGCCAGCAAGACAGGGTCTGCTCCTAATGAAAAACTGTTTTTT; D: TRBD1; size: .; J: TRBJ1-4; V: TRBV5-1
CDR3: CASSLSSGSYEQYF; DNA: TGTGCCAGCAGCCTATCTAGCGGAAGTTACGAGCAGTACTTC; D: TRBD2; size: once; J: TRBJ2-7; V: TRBV3-1
CDR3: CASSQPEGLNQPQHF; DNA: TGTGCCAGCAGTCAGCCGGAAGGGCTTAATCAGCCCCAGCATTTT; D: .; size: many; J: TRBJ1-5; V: TRBV28
CDR3: CASSPGTGTETQYF; DNA: TGTGCCAGCAGTCCCGGGACAGGGACAGAGACCCAGTACTTC; D: TRBD1; size: many; J: TRBJ2-5; V: TRBV6-1
CDR3: CATGLAAAGEQYF; DNA: TGTGCCACAGGACTAGCGGCCGCCGGTGAGCAGTACTTC; D: TRBD2; size: medium-sized; J: TRBJ2-7; V: TRBV2
CDR3: CANSEASFPTGDTQYF; DNA: TGTGCCAACAGTGAAGCGTCTTTCCCCACCGGGGATACGCAGTATTTT; D: .; size: few; J: TRBJ2-3; V: TRBV6-1
CDR3: CASSPTPGDWGNEQFF; DNA: TGTGCCAGCTCACCAACTCCGGGTGATTGGGGGAATGAGCAGTTCTTC; D: .; size: many; J: TRBJ2-1; V: TRBV18
CDR3: CASSYLREGETQYF; DNA: TGTGCCAGCAGTTACCTAAGGGAGGGGGAGACCCAGTACTTC; D: TRBD2; size: few; J: TRBJ2-5; V: TRBV6-6